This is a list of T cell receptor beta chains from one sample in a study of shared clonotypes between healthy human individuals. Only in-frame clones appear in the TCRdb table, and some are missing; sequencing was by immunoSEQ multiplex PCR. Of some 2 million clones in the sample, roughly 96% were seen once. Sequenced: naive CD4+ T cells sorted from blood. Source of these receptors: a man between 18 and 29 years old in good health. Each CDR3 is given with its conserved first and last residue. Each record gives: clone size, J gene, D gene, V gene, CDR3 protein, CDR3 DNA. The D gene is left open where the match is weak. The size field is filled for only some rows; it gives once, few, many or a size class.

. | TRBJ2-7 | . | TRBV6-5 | CASSLAPGFSYEQYF | TGTGCCAGCAGTTTGGCCCCCGGGTTCTCCTACGAGCAGTACTTC
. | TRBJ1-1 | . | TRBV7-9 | CASSLGQSNTEAFF | TGTGCCAGCAGCTTAGGCCAGAGTAACACTGAAGCTTTCTTT
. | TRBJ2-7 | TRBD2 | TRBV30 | CAWSDYGTSFFPSGIYEQYF | TGTGCCTGGAGTGATTACGGGACTAGCTTTTTCCCCTCTGGTATCTACGAGCAGTACTTC
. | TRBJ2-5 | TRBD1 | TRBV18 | CASSPDTWTGYSLVEETQYF | TGTGCCAGCTCACCAGACACCTGGACAGGGTACTCTCTCGTAGAAGAGACCCAGTACTTC
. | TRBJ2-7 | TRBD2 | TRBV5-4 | CASSSRLAGAYEQYF | TGTGCCAGCAGCTCGAGACTAGCGGGGGCCTACGAGCAGTACTTC
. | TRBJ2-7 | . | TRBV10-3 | CAIRTDSYEQYF | TGTGCCATCAGAACGGACAGCTACGAGCAGTACTTC
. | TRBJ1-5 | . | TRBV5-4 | CASSLEPDSTQHF | TGTGCCAGCAGCTTGGAGCCGGACAGCACCCAGCATTTT
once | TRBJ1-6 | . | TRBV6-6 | CASSYSDTGKLFLHF | TGTGCCAGCAGTTACTCGGACACAGGGAAACTTTTCCTCCACTTT
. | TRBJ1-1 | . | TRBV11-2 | CASSLGERNTEAFF | TGTGCCAGCAGCTTGGGGGAGAGGAACACTGAAGCTTTCTTT
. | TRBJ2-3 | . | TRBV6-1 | CASSVVYTQYF | TGTGCCAGCAGTGTTGTGTATACGCAGTATTTT
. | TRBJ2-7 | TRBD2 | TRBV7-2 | CASSLELSGGYEQYF | TGTGCCAGCAGCTTAGAGCTGAGCGGGGGATACGAGCAGTACTTC
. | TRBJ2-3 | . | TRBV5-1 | CASSLIDGSTDTQYF | TGCGCCAGCAGCTTGATAGACGGCAGCACAGATACGCAGTATTTT
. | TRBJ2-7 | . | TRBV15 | CATSREIQYEQYF | TGTGCCACCAGCAGGGAGATCCAGTACGAGCAGTACTTC
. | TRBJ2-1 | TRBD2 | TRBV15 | CATSRAGGADNEQFF | TGTGCCACCAGCAGAGCGGGGGGGGCTGACAATGAGCAGTTCTTC
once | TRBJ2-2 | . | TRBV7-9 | CASSPSLGTGELFF | TGTGCCAGCAGCCCTAGTTTAGGCACCGGGGAGCTGTTTTTT
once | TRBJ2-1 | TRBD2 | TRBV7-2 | CASSYDSGRYEQFF | TGTGCCAGCAGCTACGATAGCGGGAGGTATGAGCAGTTCTTC
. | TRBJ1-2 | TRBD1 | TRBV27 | CASSTDRGYGYTF | TGTGCCAGCAGTACCGACAGGGGCTATGGCTACACCTTC
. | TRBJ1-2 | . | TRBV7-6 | CASSPQDSTNYGYTF | TGTGCCAGCAGCCCCCAGGACAGTACTAACTATGGCTACACCTTC
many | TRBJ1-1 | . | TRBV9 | CASSVSGVNTEAFF | TGTGCCAGCAGCGTATCGGGGGTGAACACTGAAGCTTTCTTT
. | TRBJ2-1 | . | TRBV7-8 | CASSLVGYEQFF | TGTGCCAGCAGCTTAGTAGGTTATGAGCAGTTCTTC
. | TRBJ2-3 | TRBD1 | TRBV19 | CASSIGGTGSTDTQYF | TGTGCCAGTAGTATAGGGGGGACAGGAAGCACAGATACGCAGTATTTT
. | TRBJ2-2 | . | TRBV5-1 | CASSPDSNTGELFF | TGCGCCAGCAGCCCCGACAGTAACACCGGGGAGCTGTTTTTT
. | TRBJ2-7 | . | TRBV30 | CAWNGGSYEQYF | TGTGCCTGGAACGGAGGGTCCTACGAGCAGTACTTC
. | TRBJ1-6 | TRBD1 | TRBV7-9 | CASSYQGTGNSPLHF | TGTGCCAGCAGCTACCAGGGGACAGGGAATTCACCCCTCCACTTT
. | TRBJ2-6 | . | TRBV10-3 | CAISADLGSESGANVLTF | TGTGCCATCAGTGCAGACCTAGGCAGCGAGTCTGGGGCCAACGTCCTGACTTTC
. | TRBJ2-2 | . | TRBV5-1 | CASSLVVDTGELFF | TGCGCCAGCAGCTTGGTCGTGGACACCGGGGAGCTGTTTTTT
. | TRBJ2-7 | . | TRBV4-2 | CASSQEVGYEQYF | TGTGCCAGCAGCCAAGAAGTCGGGTACGAGCAGTACTTC
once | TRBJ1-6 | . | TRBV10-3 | CAISDRGAGSPLHF | TGTGCCATCAGTGATCGGGGGGCTGGGTCACCCCTCCACTTT
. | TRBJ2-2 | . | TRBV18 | CASSPRGARGQGTGELFF | TGTGCCAGCTCACCACGGGGGGCTCGTGGACAAGGGACCGGGGAGCTGTTTTTT
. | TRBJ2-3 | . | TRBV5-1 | CASSLGAVDNTQYF | TGCGCCAGCAGCTTGGGGGCGGTGGACAATACGCAGTATTTT
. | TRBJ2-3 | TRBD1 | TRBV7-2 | CASSLAGTGGMTDTQYF | TGTGCCAGCAGCTTAGCGGGGACAGGGGGCATGACAGATACGCAGTATTTT
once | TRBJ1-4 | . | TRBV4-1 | CASSQEATGRKLFF | TGCGCCAGCAGCCAAGAAGCAACAGGGCGGAAACTGTTTTTT
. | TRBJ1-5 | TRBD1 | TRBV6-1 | CASSQTGEWQPQHF | TGTGCCAGCAGTCAGACAGGGGAGTGGCAGCCCCAGCATTTT
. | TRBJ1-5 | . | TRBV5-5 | CASSLEVGVPNQPQHF | TGTGCCAGCAGCTTGGAGGTGGGGGTCCCAAATCAGCCCCAGCATTTT
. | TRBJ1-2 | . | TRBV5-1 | CASSLVLGAGYTF | TGCGCCAGCAGCTTGGTCCTAGGTGCTGGCTACACCTTC
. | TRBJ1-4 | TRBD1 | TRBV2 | CASRDRGRTDEKLFF | TGTGCCAGCAGGGACAGGGGGCGGACAGATGAAAAACTGTTTTTT
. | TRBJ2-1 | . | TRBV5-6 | CASSTDSPTEQFF | TGTGCCAGCAGCACGGACTCTCCCACTGAGCAGTTCTTC
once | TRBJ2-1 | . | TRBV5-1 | CASSLAVSRLNEQFF | TGCGCCAGCAGCTTGGCCGTCAGTCGCCTCAATGAGCAGTTCTTC
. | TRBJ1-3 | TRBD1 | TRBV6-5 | CASSRQGFSGNTIYF | TGTGCCAGCAGTAGACAGGGTTTTTCTGGAAACACCATATATTTT
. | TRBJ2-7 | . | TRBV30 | CAWSPFRSSYEQYF | TGTGCCTGGAGTCCCTTTCGAAGCTCCTACGAGCAGTACTTC
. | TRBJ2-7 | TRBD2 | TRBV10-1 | CASSASGATQQYF | TGCGCCAGCAGTGCCAGCGGGGCCACACAGCAGTACTTC
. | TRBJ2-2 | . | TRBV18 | CASSPSQGRATGELFF | TGTGCCAGCTCACCATCGCAGGGGAGGGCGACCGGGGAGCTGTTTTTT
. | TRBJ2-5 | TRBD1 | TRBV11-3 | CASSSVTGTGVRETQYF | TGTGCCAGCAGCTCAGTAACCGGGACAGGGGTGCGAGAGACCCAGTACTTC
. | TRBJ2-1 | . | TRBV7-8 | CASSLAGSRNNEQFF | TGTGCCAGCAGCTTAGCCGGGTCAAGGAACAATGAGCAGTTCTTC
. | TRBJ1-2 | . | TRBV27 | CASTSPPGNYTF | TGTGCCAGCACTTCCCCCCCAGGGAACTACACCTTC